The 5 T cell receptor beta chains given below trace back to one sample, sequenced in a study of blood T cell repertoires in COVID-19. Profiled with immunoSEQ multiplex PCR; TCRdb holds only in-frame clones, not every one. The sample shows tens of thousands of clones, around 90% of them seen only once. The source material was peripheral blood. The receptors shown here come from a woman of 80 years or more with active COVID-19.

The CDR3 sequence is CASSSAGAGLNTEAFF. The DNA for the CDR3 is TGTGCCAGCAGCTCGGCAGGGGCAGGCTTGAACACTGAAGCTTTCTTT. V and J are TRBV5-4 and TRBJ1-1; a weak D match, TRBD1 (6 bases). V lost 3 bases and J 0 bases, leaving 15 bases between the germline ends. The CDR3 spans 16 residues. The germline V gene encodes CDR1 SGHNT and CDR2 YYREEE (reference sequence).

The chain carries TRBV30 and TRBJ1-1; 9 bases fit TRBD1. The CDR3 sequence is 15 residues long. The V and J ends lost 7 bases and 2 bases, in that order; junction bases with no gene match: 11. The germline V gene has CDR1 GTSNPN and CDR2 SVGIG (reference sequence). The CDR3 protein is CAYKGQGNFNTEAFF. In nucleotides, the CDR3 is TGTGCCTACAAGGGACAGGGCAATTTTAACACTGAAGCTTTCTTT.

This clone showed up just a few times. V is TRBV2 and J is TRBJ2-7; possible D gene TRBD1, 6 bases. V was pared by 11 bases and J by 2 bases, with 25 bases between. The length of the CDR3 is 16 residues. Germline CDR1 SNHLY, CDR2 FYNNEI. CDR3 sequence: CAGPGHQVTHAYEQYV. The CDR3 DNA reads as TGTGCCGGGCCGGGACACCAGGTAACTCACGCCTACGAGCAGTACGTC.

The rearrangement uses TRBV19 and TRBJ1-4, with 9 bases that match TRBD1. CDR1 LNHDA and CDR2 SQIVND come from the germline V gene (reference sequence). The CDR3 loop spans 14 amino acids. V was clipped by 7 bases and J by 8 bases; unmatched bases: 8. The CDR3 DNA reads as TGTGCCAGTACAACGACAGGGGGAGGGGAAAAACTGTTTTTT. Amino acid sequence: CASTTTGGGEKLFF. The full variable domain, in which reference TRBV19 and TRBJ1-4 provide the parts outside the CDR3, is DGGITQSPKYLFRKEGQNVTLSCEQNLNHDAMYWYRQDPGQGLRLIYYSQIVNDFQKGDIAEGYSVSREKKESFPLTVTSAQKNPTAFYLCASTTTGGGEKLFFGSGTQLSVL.

The J gene is TRBJ1-5, the V gene TRBV30; unclear D gene. Trimming removed 1 base at V and 3 bases at J, with 4 bases between. Germline lookup yields CDR1 GTSNPN and CDR2 SVGIG (reference sequence). The CDR3 has 12 residues. The CDR3 DNA is TGTGCCTGGAGTGCCAACAATCAGCCCCAGCATTTT. As protein: CAWSANNQPQHF.